Listed below are T cell receptor beta chains from one sample, sequenced in a study of blood T cell repertoires in COVID-19. Produced via immunoSEQ multiplex PCR; TCRdb's table is partial and in-frame only. The sample records fewer than 500,000 clones, around 86% being singletons. The sample taken for sequencing was peripheral blood. These receptors were obtained from a young woman with active or convalescent COVID-19. Each CDR3 is given with its conserved first and last residue. The D gene is left open where the match is weak. Clone size is stated in some rows and not others, as once, few, many or a class when expanded.

len	d_gene	v_gene	abundance	j_gene	CDR3aa	CDR3nt
14	-	TRBV6-1	-	TRBJ1-5	CASSEAIEGEPQHF	TGTGCCAGCAGTGAAGCTATAGAAGGAGAGCCCCAGCATTTT
17	-	TRBV4-1	-	TRBJ1-6	CASSQDSGQAGISPLHF	TGCGCCAGCAGCCAAGACTCCGGACAAGCCGGTATTTCACCCCTCCACTTT
15	-	TRBV2	once	TRBJ2-2	CASSESRANTGELFF	TGTGCCAGCAGTGAAAGCCGCGCGAACACCGGGGAGCTGTTTTTT
18	-	TRBV5-5	-	TRBJ2-3	CASSPTPGQKTNTDTQYF	TGTGCCAGCAGCCCGACTCCCGGACAGAAGACTAACACAGATACGCAGTATTTT
13	-	TRBV12-3/TRBV12-4	once	TRBJ2-1	CASSGQTYNEQFF	TGTGCCAGCAGCGGACAAACCTACAATGAGCAGTTCTTC
15	-	TRBV5-1	-	TRBJ1-1	CASSPGDSISTEAFF	TGCGCCAGCAGCCCCGGGGACTCCATATCGACTGAAGCTTTCTTT
15	-	TRBV5-1	-	TRBJ1-1	CASSPGSYGDTEAFF	TGCGCCAGCAGCCCTGGGTCGTACGGGGACACTGAAGCTTTCTTT
12	-	TRBV6-5	-	TRBJ2-2	CASGSGIGELFF	TGTGCCAGCGGGAGTGGAATCGGGGAGCTGTTTTTT
14	TRBD2	TRBV7-9	-	TRBJ2-7	CASSRGDGTTHSDF	TGTGCCAGCAGCCGGGGGGACGGGACGACCCACAGTGACTTC
15	-	TRBV18	-	TRBJ1-1	CASSPPVRGNTEAFF	TGTGCCAGCTCACCACCGGTCAGGGGAAACACTGAAGCTTTCTTT
15	-	TRBV5-1	-	TRBJ1-1	CASSSQINTDTEAFF	TGCGCCAGCAGCTCTCAAATAAATACGGACACTGAAGCTTTCTTT
15	TRBD1	TRBV6-2/TRBV6-3	few	TRBJ1-5	CASSYSGQSNQPQHF	TGTGCCAGCAGTTACTCGGGACAGAGCAATCAGCCCCAGCATTTT
15	TRBD1	TRBV18	many	TRBJ2-7	CASSPTGQGYHEQYF	TGTGCCAGCTCACCAACGGGACAGGGGTACCACGAGCAGTACTTC
16	-	TRBV5-6	-	TRBJ2-1	CASSPYRTAFNNEQFF	TGTGCCAGCAGCCCCTACCGGACAGCGTTTAACAATGAGCAGTTCTTC
14	TRBD2	TRBV13	-	TRBJ2-5	CASSQGLVGETQYF	TGTGCCAGCAGCCAGGGACTAGTTGGAGAGACCCAGTACTTC
15	TRBD1	TRBV5-4	many	TRBJ1-2	CASSSPGRGGNGYTF	TGTGCCAGCAGCTCCCCGGGGAGAGGGGGCAATGGCTACACCTTC
14	TRBD1	TRBV27	once	TRBJ1-1	CASSTTGLNTEAFF	TGTGCCAGCAGTACGACAGGGCTGAACACTGAAGCTTTCTTT
14	-	TRBV6-5	-	TRBJ1-1	CASSSPALSTEAFF	TGTGCCAGCAGTTCCCCGGCACTAAGCACTGAAGCTTTCTTT
15	-	TRBV9	once	TRBJ2-2	CASSVGVTNTGELFF	TGTGCCAGCAGCGTAGGCGTAACGAACACCGGGGAGCTGTTTTTT
15	TRBD1	TRBV6-1	-	TRBJ1-1	CASSELLTGTTEAFF	TGTGCCAGCAGTGAATTGTTGACAGGGACCACTGAAGCTTTCTTT
12	-	TRBV29-1	-	TRBJ1-1	CSSEGLLNEAFF	TGCAGCTCCGAGGGTTTACTAAATGAAGCTTTCTTT
13	-	TRBV27	-	TRBJ1-1	CASRSPGNTEAFF	TGTGCCAGCAGATCACCAGGTAACACTGAAGCTTTCTTT
16	-	TRBV21-1	-	TRBJ2-7	CASSKARLADSYEQYF	TGTGCCAGCAGCAAAGCACGCCTAGCGGACTCCTACGAGCAGTACTTC
13	-	TRBV29-1	once	TRBJ2-1	CSVRSGAYNEQFF	TGCAGCGTCCGTAGCGGAGCTTACAATGAGCAGTTCTTC
18	TRBD2	TRBV5-1	-	TRBJ2-3	CASSLGASGAMITDTQYF	TGCGCCAGCAGCTTGGGCGCTAGCGGGGCGATGATCACAGATACGCAGTATTTT
11	-	TRBV20-1	-	TRBJ1-2	CSTDVHYGYTF	TGCAGTACAGACGTACACTATGGCTACACCTTC
10	-	TRBV7-6	-	TRBJ1-2	CATEGIGYTF	TGTGCCACCGAGGGAATTGGCTACACCTTC
13	-	TRBV19	-	TRBJ1-1	CASMRAENTEAFF	TGTGCCAGTATGCGGGCAGAGAACACTGAAGCTTTCTTT
14	TRBD1	TRBV5-4	-	TRBJ1-1	CATLPGTGNTEAFF	TGTGCCACCTTACCCGGGACAGGGAACACTGAAGCTTTCTTT
14	-	TRBV7-9	-	TRBJ1-2	CASSRDQGPYGYTF	TGTGCCAGCAGCCGAGACCAGGGCCCCTATGGCTACACCTTC
13	-	TRBV15	-	TRBJ2-3	CATSRGTTDTQYF	TGTGCCACCAGCCGGGGGACCACAGATACGCAGTATTTT
16	TRBD2	TRBV27	-	TRBJ2-5	CASSPPGLAVTGTQYF	TGTGCCAGCAGTCCCCCGGGACTAGCGGTCACTGGGACCCAGTACTTC
14	TRBD1	TRBV4-1	-	TRBJ2-1	CASSETGGYNEQFF	TGCGCCAGCAGCGAGACAGGGGGGTACAATGAGCAGTTCTTC
17	TRBD2	TRBV7-2	-	TRBJ2-5	CASSFGTSATTTETQYF	TGTGCCAGCAGCTTCGGGACTAGCGCCACCACGACGGAGACCCAGTACTTC
12	TRBD1	TRBV5-1	-	TRBJ2-7	CASARQGNEQYF	TGCGCCAGCGCCCGACAGGGCAACGAGCAGTACTTC
19	TRBD1	TRBV7-8	once	TRBJ1-5	CASSPPLDRVDPGLQPQHF	TGTGCCAGCAGCCCTCCATTGGACAGGGTCGACCCTGGACTCCAGCCCCAGCATTTT
15	-	TRBV19	-	TRBJ1-2	CASSRPGHQNYGYTF	TGTGCCAGTTCGCGTCCGGGACACCAAAACTATGGCTACACCTTC
17	TRBD1	TRBV7-9	once	TRBJ1-3	CASSSRRDSVVGNTIYF	TGTGCCAGCAGCTCCCGCCGGGACAGTGTGGTTGGAAACACCATATATTTT
16	TRBD2	TRBV11-3	-	TRBJ2-1	CASSFDTSGGLNEQFF	TGTGCCAGCAGCTTCGATACTAGCGGGGGGCTCAATGAGCAGTTCTTC
16	-	TRBV2	-	TRBJ1-3	CASSEASQLSGNTIYF	TGTGCCAGCAGTGAAGCAAGTCAACTCTCTGGAAACACCATATATTTT
16	-	TRBV6-5	-	TRBJ2-6	CASSYSDSSGANVLTF	TGTGCCAGCAGTTACTCAGACTCCTCTGGGGCCAACGTCCTGACTTTC
14	TRBD1	TRBV7-9	-	TRBJ1-1	CASSAGDSYTEAFF	TGTGCCAGCAGCGCCGGGGACAGCTACACTGAAGCTTTCTTT
15	TRBD2	TRBV27	-	TRBJ2-4	CASSSSGGIYDIQYF	TGTGCCAGCAGTTCCAGCGGGGGGATCTATGACATTCAGTACTTC
16	-	TRBV19	few	TRBJ2-2	CASSIVGGEVTGELFF	TGTGCCAGTAGTATAGTCGGAGGGGAGGTCACCGGGGAGCTGTTTTTT
13	-	TRBV18	-	TRBJ2-5	CASTSGLQETQYF	TGTGCCAGCACTTCAGGACTACAAGAGACCCAGTACTTC
12	-	TRBV11-2	-	TRBJ1-1	CASSLRGGEAFF	TGTGCCAGCAGCTTAAGGGGCGGTGAAGCTTTCTTT
13	-	TRBV10-2	few	TRBJ2-2	CASSEFATGELFF	TGCGCCAGCAGTGAGTTTGCGACCGGGGAGCTGTTTTTT
18	-	TRBV12-1	-	TRBJ2-3	CASSFRPKSGARTDTQYF	TGTGCCAGCAGCTTTAGGCCGAAAAGCGGGGCGCGCACAGATACGCAGTATTTT
15	-	TRBV11-2	-	TRBJ1-4	CASSLGAATNEKLFF	TGTGCCAGCAGCTTAGGCGCCGCAACTAATGAAAAACTGTTTTTT
17	-	TRBV1	-	TRBJ2-3	CTSSHSGGRKDTDTQYF	TGCACCAGCAGCCACTCGGGGGGCAGAAAGGATACAGATACGCAGTATTTT
15	TRBD1	TRBV7-6	-	TRBJ2-7	CASSLGGQGTYEQYF	TGTGCCAGCAGCTTAGGGGGACAGGGCACCTACGAGCAGTACTTC
16	-	TRBV6-5	-	TRBJ1-2	CASSYSAPGLGYGYTF	TGTGCCAGCAGTTACTCCGCCCCGGGGTTAGGCTATGGCTACACCTTC
15	TRBD1	TRBV5-4	-	TRBJ1-3	CASSQQGAPGNTIYF	TGTGCCAGCAGCCAGCAGGGGGCGCCCGGAAACACCATATATTTT
13	-	TRBV6-5	-	TRBJ1-2	CASSYSPGEGYTF	TGTGCCAGCAGTTACTCTCCAGGGGAAGGCTACACCTTC
14	-	TRBV2	-	TRBJ2-3	CASSVAGITDTQYF	TGTGCCAGCAGTGTGGCGGGGATCACAGATACGCAGTATTTT
14	TRBD2	TRBV3-1/TRBV3-2	-	TRBJ2-1	CASSQASGIGEQFF	TGTGCCAGCAGCCAGGCTAGCGGGATCGGTGAGCAGTTCTTC
17	-	TRBV28	-	TRBJ2-5	CASSFLGDGGDQETQYF	TGTGCCAGCAGTTTTTTGGGGGACGGGGGAGACCAAGAGACCCAGTACTTC
14	-	TRBV7-9	once	TRBJ1-6	CASSLLDRNSPLHF	TGTGCCAGCAGCTTATTGGACAGAAATTCACCCCTCCACTTT
15	TRBD1	TRBV6-2/TRBV6-3	-	TRBJ2-7	CASSSGTGQVYEQYF	TGTGCCAGCAGTTCAGGGACAGGGCAAGTATACGAGCAGTACTTC
14	TRBD2	TRBV19	once	TRBJ2-5	CASSKTLTGGTQYF	TGTGCCAGTAGTAAGACTCTGACGGGGGGGACCCAGTACTTC